One and the same sample provided the 23 T cell receptor beta chains below, sequenced in a study of OX40 agonist ivuxolimab in advanced cancers. Only in-frame clones appear in the TCRdb table, and some are missing; sequencing was by immunoSEQ multiplex PCR. The repertoire holds 85,000 to 95,000 clones, with 89% as singletons. The specimen was CD4+ or CD8+ T cells sorted from blood, collected in a trial of the OX40 agonist ivuxolimab. The receptors here all came from an adult with an advanced solid tumor such as melanoma, head and neck, liver or kidney cancer.

This chain links TRBV5-1 with TRBJ2-1; a possible D gene is TRBD2 (6 bases). The CDR3 consists of 14 residues. Germline assignment: CDR1 SGHRS and CDR2 YFSETQ. Trimming cost V 1 base and J 7 bases, with 12 bases left between them. The chain's CDR3 is CASSLSIAGNEQFF. The CDR3 nucleotides are TGCGCCAGCAGCTTGTCAATTGCGGGAAATGAGCAGTTCTTC.

The chain joins TRBV27 to TRBJ1-1; D not certain. With 2 bases removed from V and 3 bases from J, the gap between germline ends came to 13 bases. CDR1 MNHEY and CDR2 SMNVEV come from the germline V gene (reference sequence). This CDR3 comprises 15 residues. The CDR3 spells CASSLKSVGDTEAFF. CDR3 nucleotide sequence: TGTGCCAGCAGTTTAAAGTCAGTCGGGGACACTGAAGCTTTCTTT.

The chain employs TRBV7-2 and TRBJ2-2, with a tentative D call TRBD1 (8 bases). From germline, CDR1 is SGHTA and CDR2 FQGNSA. V was shortened by 7 bases and J by 4 bases, with 19 bases between the two germline ends. This CDR3 has 16 residues. The CDR3 region is CASKLQGGRSTGELFF. The CDR3 DNA is TGTGCCAGCAAGCTACAGGGGGGGCGTAGCACCGGGGAGCTGTTTTTT. The full variable domain, in which reference TRBV7-2 and TRBJ2-2 provide the parts outside the CDR3, is GAGVSQSPSNKVTEKGKDVELRCDPISGHTALYWYRQSLGQGLEFLIYFQGNSAPDKSGLPSDRFSAERTGGSVSTLTIQRTQQEDSAVYLCASKLQGGRSTGELFFGEGSRLTVL.

This clone was observed a few times. Distinct nucleotide sequences in the sample also encode this CDR3. The J gene is TRBJ1-3, the V gene TRBV18; D unclear. Looked up from germline, CDR1 is KGHSH and CDR2 is LQKENI. CDR3 length: 16 residues. Trimming removed 2 bases from V and 0 bases from J, with 11 bases in between. The CDR3 nucleotides read TGTGCCAGCTCACCAGTTGCCGGATCCTCTGGAAACACCATATATTTT. The encoded protein is CASSPVAGSSGNTIYF.

This rearrangement joins TRBV9 to TRBJ1-1; D not certain. The CDR3 totals 17 residues. Per germline, CDR1 SGDLS and CDR2 YYNGEE. Trimming stripped 0 bases from V and 1 base from J, with 16 bases between. The CDR3 DNA sequence: TGTGCCAGCAGCGTAGGGAATTGGGAGGAGGAGAACACTGAAGCTTTCTTT. Protein product: CASSVGNWEEENTEAFF.

The V gene is TRBV7-2, the J gene TRBJ1-3, with TRBD1 matching 8 bases. V lost 5 bases and J lost 1; bases outside the gene matches: 4. This CDR3 comprises 15 residues. Germline-derived CDR1 and CDR2 are SGHTA and FQGNSA. CDR3 in DNA: TGTGCCAGCAGCCTGACAGGGGAATCTGGAAACACCATATATTTT. Protein: CASSLTGESGNTIYF.

V usage is TRBV19 and J usage is TRBJ1-1; maybe TRBD1 (6 bases). V lost 5 bases to trimming and J lost 0 bases, with 10 bases between them. The V gene's germline CDR1 is LNHDA and CDR2 SQIVND (reference sequence). The CDR3 has 14 amino acids. Written as DNA, the CDR3 is TGTGCCAGTAGTCTCAGGGGCATGAACACTGAAGCTTTCTTT. Residues: CASSLRGMNTEAFF.

The CDR3 nucleotides are TGTGCCAGTAACGTAAGATCATCCCGGGACACTGAAGCTTTCTTT. Translating it yields CASNVRSSRDTEAFF. The V and J genes are TRBV19 and TRBJ1-1; no clear D. This CDR3 is 15 amino acids long. The germline V gene has CDR1 LNHDA and CDR2 SQIVND (reference sequence). The ends were cut back, 7 bases at V and 3 bases at J, with 18 bases in the middle.

V gene TRBV18 combines with J gene TRBJ1-2; TRBD1 agrees at 8 bases. The CDR3 length is 18 residues. V gave up 3 bases and J gave up 0 bases; unmatched junction bases: 12. Germline V gives CDR1 KGHSH, CDR2 LQKENI. The CDR3 spells CASSPFTGTGLSNYGYTF. The CDR3 DNA sequence: TGTGCCAGCTCACCCTTCACCGGGACAGGACTCTCTAACTATGGCTACACCTTC. The full variable domain, completed using reference TRBV18 and TRBJ1-2, is NAGVMQNPRHLVRRRGQEARLRCSPMKGHSHVYWYRQLPEEGLKFMVYLQKENIIDESGMPKERFSAEFPKEGPSILRIQQVVRGDSAAYFCASSPFTGTGLSNYGYTFGSGTRLTVV.

The gene calls are TRBV5-1 and TRBJ1-4; D is ambiguous. Per the germline V gene, CDR1 is SGHRS and CDR2 is YFSETQ. V was clipped by 0 bases and J by 6 bases, with 6 bases between them. This CDR3 comprises 13 residues. This chain's CDR3 is CASSLDGDEKLFF. The CDR3 DNA is TGCGCCAGCAGCTTGGACGGGGATGAAAAACTGTTTTTT.

The chain joins TRBV9 to TRBJ2-3; D not certain. The CDR3 has 16 residues. Trimming removed 1 base at V and 4 bases at J, with 16 bases between. The V gene's germline CDR1 is SGDLS and CDR2 YYNGEE. CDR3 coding DNA: TGTGCCAGCAGCGTATACCCGAACGAAAGGGCAGATACGCAGTATTTT. This encodes CASSVYPNERADTQYF.

The chain is built from TRBV7-8 and TRBJ2-5, with a possible D match to TRBD1 (6 bases). The V gene's germline CDR1 is SGHVS and CDR2 FQNEAQ. The ends were cut back, 8 bases at V and 9 bases at J, with 16 bases in the middle. The CDR3 runs to 12 residues. The CDR3 is CASRDNLGSQYF. CDR3 nucleotides: TGTGCCAGCCGGGACAACCTTGGGTCCCAGTACTTC. Drawing the rest from reference TRBV7-8 and TRBJ2-5, the complete variable domain is GAGVSQSPRYKVAKRGQDVALRCDPISGHVSLFWYQQALGQGPEFLTYFQNEAQLDKSGLPSDRFFAERPEGSVSTLKIQRTQQEDSAVYLCASRDNLGSQYFGPGTRLLVL.

V usage is TRBV6-5 and J usage is TRBJ1-1; D gene unclear. Germline lookup yields CDR1 MNHEY and CDR2 SVGAGI. V lost 5 bases and J lost 0, with 10 bases in between. The CDR3 spans 14 residues. This CDR3 reads CASSERQVNTEAFF. The CDR3 DNA is TGTGCCAGCAGTGAACGACAAGTGAACACTGAAGCTTTCTTT.

This clone was recorded once. The J gene is TRBJ1-2, the V gene TRBV25-1; D gene uncertain. CDR3 length: 13 amino acids. Trimming removed 2 bases at V and 6 bases at J, with 10 bases between. Germline V gives CDR1 MGHDK, CDR2 SYGVNS. The CDR3 region has the DNA TGTGCCAGCAGTGAACAGTATCGGGATGGCTACACCTTC. It translates to CASSEQYRDGYTF.

This clone was observed once. V usage is TRBV10-2 and J usage is TRBJ2-7; the match to TRBD2 covers 8 bases. V lost 5 bases and J lost 4; bases outside the gene matches: 4. The CDR3 is 13 residues long. Germline CDR1 WSHSY, CDR2 SAAADI. The CDR3 DNA follows: TGCGCCAGCAGTATCACTAGCGGATACGAGCAGTACTTC. It yields the protein CASSITSGYEQYF.

This clone was observed once. The rearrangement links TRBV7-2 to TRBJ2-2; maybe TRBD1 (6 bases). Trimming stripped 1 base from V and 7 bases from J, with 13 bases between. The CDR3 is made up of 15 amino acids. Germline loops: CDR1 SGHTA, CDR2 FQGNSA. DNA of the CDR3: TGTGCCAGCAGCTTAGACCTAGGGGGTGTCGGGGAGCTGTTTTTT. Translated, it gives CASSLDLGGVGELFF.

This chain joins TRBV19 and TRBJ2-4; the D gene is possibly TRBD2 (5 bases). The germline gives CDR1 LNHDA, CDR2 SQIVND (reference sequence). With 5 bases removed from V and 3 bases from J, the gap between germline ends came to 17 bases. CDR3 size: 16 residues. The CDR3 DNA reads TGTGCCAGTAGTCCCAGAGGGCCCGATTTCAAAAACATTCAGTACTTC. Amino acid sequence: CASSPRGPDFKNIQYF.

This rearrangement joins TRBV2 to TRBJ2-1; 8 bases align to TRBD1. This CDR3 contains 13 residues. J lost 5 bases, V lost 4 bases, and 1 base had no gene match. Germline lookup yields CDR1 SNHLY and CDR2 FYNNEI. CDR3 nucleotide sequence: TGTGCCAGCAGTGGGACAGGGAACAATGAGCAGTTCTTC. It is translated as CASSGTGNNEQFF. Full variable domain (rest looked up from reference TRBV2 and TRBJ2-1): EPEVTQTPSHQVTQMGQEVILRCVPISNHLYFYWYRQILGQKVEFLVSFYNNEISEKSEIFDDQFSVERPDGSNFTLKIRSTKLEDSAMYFCASSGTGNNEQFFGPGTRLTVL.

The CDR3 nucleotides are TGCGCCAGCAGCCAAGATACGGAGTACGAGCAGTACTTC. Its translation: CASSQDTEYEQYF. The V and J genes are TRBV4-1 and TRBJ2-7, with D unclear. Germline V CDR1 and CDR2: MGHRA, YSYEKL. The germline V and J ends were trimmed by 0 bases and 4 bases, with 7 bases remaining between them. The CDR3 consists of 13 residues.

The chain has TRBV7-8 and TRBJ2-1; possibly TRBD2 for D (7 bases). The V end lost 0 bases, the J end lost 5 bases, and 8 bases lay between the germline ends. The CDR3 is made up of 14 amino acids. Per germline, CDR1 SGHVS and CDR2 FQNEAQ. The CDR3: CASSLAGGHNEQFF. CDR3 DNA sequence: TGTGCCAGCAGCTTAGCGGGGGGGCACAATGAGCAGTTCTTC.

The gene calls are TRBV5-4 and TRBJ1-1; no reliable D call. Germline V CDR1 and CDR2: SGHNT, YYREEE (reference sequence). Trimming removed 0 bases at V and 0 bases at J, with 6 bases between. The CDR3 contains 14 residues. The CDR3 sequence is CASSLAVVNTEAFF. The CDR3 nucleotides read TGTGCCAGCAGCTTGGCCGTGGTGAACACTGAAGCTTTCTTT.

With regard to this clone: Other DNA sequences of this sample code for an identical CDR3. The chain recombines TRBV7-2 with TRBJ2-1, with D uncertain. This CDR3 is 12 amino acids long. Germline CDR1 is SGHTA and CDR2 is FQGNSA. V dropped 0 bases and J dropped 4 bases, with 1 base sitting between them. CDR3 in DNA: TGTGCCAGCAGCTTAGCATACAATGAGCAGTTCTTC. Amino acids: CASSLAYNEQFF.

This clone was recorded a few times. The chain uses TRBV4-3 and TRBJ2-5, with 9 bases fitting TRBD1. Germline-derived CDR1 and CDR2 are LGHNA and YSLEER. This CDR3 spans 14 amino acids. Germline trimming cut 3 bases from V and 5 bases from J; bases unmatched to any gene: 4. In nucleotides, the CDR3 is TGCGCCAGCAGCCATTCCGACAGGGGGGAGACCCAGTACTTC. Translation: CASSHSDRGETQYF.